This T cell receptor (beta chain) was recovered during a study of Graves' ophthalmopathy and Graves' hyperthyroidism. Study at large: Peripheral blood was gathered at first diagnosis, ahead of any treatment whatsoever.

RNA transcripts were the template, and TCR beta CDR3 regions were amplified from them. Amplification began with first-round RT-PCR using HTBI primers, then second-round multiplex PCR was performed. One entry per CDR3 protein results from TCRdb running MiXCR on the multiplex PCR reads. The sample includes about 740,000 distinct CDR3 sequences, 35% to 50% of them seen just once. The PBMCs had their origin in 10 ml of fresh peripheral blood. This clonotype was recorded many times. This receptor was obtained from an adult man with Graves' ophthalmopathy. The material sequenced was peripheral blood.

The CDR3: CAISPDRNYGYTF. Here the CDR3 DNA reads TGTGCCATCAGCCCCGACAGAAACTATGGCTACACCTTC. The genes are TRBV10-3 and TRBJ1-2; tentative D call: TRBD1 (5 bases). Germline V gives CDR1 ENHRY, CDR2 SYGVKD. Between the trimmed V and J ends, which lost 6 bases and 2 bases, there was a span of 10 bases. CDR3 size: 13 residues.